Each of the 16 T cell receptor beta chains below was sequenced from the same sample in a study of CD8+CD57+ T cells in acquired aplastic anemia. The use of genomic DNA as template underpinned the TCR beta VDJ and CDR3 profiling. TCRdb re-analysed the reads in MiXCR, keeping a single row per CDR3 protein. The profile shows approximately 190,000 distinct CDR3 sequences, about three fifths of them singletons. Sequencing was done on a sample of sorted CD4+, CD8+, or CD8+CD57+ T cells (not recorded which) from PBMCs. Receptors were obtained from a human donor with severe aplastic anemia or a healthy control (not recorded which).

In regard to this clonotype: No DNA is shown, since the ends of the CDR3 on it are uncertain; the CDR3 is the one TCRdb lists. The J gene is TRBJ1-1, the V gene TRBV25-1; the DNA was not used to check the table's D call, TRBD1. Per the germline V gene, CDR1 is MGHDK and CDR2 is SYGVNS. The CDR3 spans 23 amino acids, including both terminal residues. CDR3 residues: CASSVSLGQGYEQYFGPGTEAFF.

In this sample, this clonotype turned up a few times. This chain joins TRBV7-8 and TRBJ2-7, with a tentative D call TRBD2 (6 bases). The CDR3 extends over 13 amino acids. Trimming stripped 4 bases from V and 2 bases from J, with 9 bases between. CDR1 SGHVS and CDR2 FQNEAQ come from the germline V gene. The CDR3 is CASSYGTPYEQYF. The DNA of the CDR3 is TGTGCCAGCAGCTACGGGACTCCCTACGAGCAGTACTTC.

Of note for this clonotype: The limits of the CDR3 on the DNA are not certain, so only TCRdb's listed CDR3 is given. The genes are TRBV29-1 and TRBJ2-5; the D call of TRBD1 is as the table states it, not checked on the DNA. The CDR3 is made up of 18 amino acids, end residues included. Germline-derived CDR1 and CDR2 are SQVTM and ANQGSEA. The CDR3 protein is CSFCASSFPGGTGETQYF.

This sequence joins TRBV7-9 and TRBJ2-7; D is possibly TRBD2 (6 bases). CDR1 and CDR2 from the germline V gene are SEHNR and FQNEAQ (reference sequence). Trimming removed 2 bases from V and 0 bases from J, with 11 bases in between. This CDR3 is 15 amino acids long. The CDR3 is CASSLTGTDSYEQYF. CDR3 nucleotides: TGTGCCAGCAGCTTAACCGGGACTGACTCCTACGAGCAGTACTTC.

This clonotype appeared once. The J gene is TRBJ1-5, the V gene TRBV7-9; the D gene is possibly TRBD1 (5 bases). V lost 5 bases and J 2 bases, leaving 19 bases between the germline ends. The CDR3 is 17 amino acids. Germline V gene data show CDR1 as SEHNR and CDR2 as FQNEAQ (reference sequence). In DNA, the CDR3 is TGTGCCAGCAGCCTAGGGGATTCCGGAAGGGGCAATCAGCCCCAGCATTTT. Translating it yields CASSLGDSGRGNQPQHF.

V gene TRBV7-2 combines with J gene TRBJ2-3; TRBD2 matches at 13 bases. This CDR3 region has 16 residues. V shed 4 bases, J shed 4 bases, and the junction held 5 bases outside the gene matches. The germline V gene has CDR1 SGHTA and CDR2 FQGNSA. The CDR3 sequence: CASSSRLAGGSDTQYF. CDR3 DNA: TGTGCCAGCAGCTCACGACTAGCGGGGGGCTCAGATACGCAGTATTTT.

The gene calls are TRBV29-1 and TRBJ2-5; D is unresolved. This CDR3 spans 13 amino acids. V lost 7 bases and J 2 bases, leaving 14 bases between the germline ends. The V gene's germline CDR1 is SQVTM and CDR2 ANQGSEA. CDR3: CSAPGRLQETQYF. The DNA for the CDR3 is TGCAGCGCCCCCGGTCGGCTACAAGAGACCCAGTACTTC.

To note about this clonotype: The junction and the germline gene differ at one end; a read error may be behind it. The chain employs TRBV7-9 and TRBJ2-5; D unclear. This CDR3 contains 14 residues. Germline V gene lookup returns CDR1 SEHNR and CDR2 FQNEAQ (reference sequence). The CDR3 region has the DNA TGTGCCAACAGCTTGGTTATAGGCGGCGAGACCCAGTACTTC. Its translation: CANSLVIGGETQYF.

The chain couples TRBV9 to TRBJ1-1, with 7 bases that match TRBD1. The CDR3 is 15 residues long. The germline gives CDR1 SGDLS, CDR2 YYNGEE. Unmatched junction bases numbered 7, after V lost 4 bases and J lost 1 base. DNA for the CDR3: TGTGCCAGCAGCCGTACAACAGGGGCGAACACTGAAGCTTTCTTT. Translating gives CASSRTTGANTEAFF.

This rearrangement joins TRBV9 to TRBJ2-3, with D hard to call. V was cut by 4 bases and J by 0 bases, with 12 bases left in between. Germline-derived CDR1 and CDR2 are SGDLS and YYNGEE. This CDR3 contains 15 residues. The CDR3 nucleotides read TGTGCCAGCAGCCCTCGATTGGGGAGCACAGATACGCAGTATTTT. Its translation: CASSPRLGSTDTQYF.

In DNA, the CDR3 is TGCGCCAGCAGGCAGGGAGTACCCGGGGAGCTGTTTTTT. Translation: CASRQGVPGELFF. This rearrangement joins TRBV5-1 to TRBJ2-2; D possibly matches TRBD1 or TRBD2 (5 bases each). The V gene's germline CDR1 is SGHRS and CDR2 YFSETQ. This CDR3 has 13 amino acids. Trimming took 5 bases from V and 6 from J, leaving 11 bases between them.

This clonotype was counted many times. The CDR3 protein is CSVLDSETYEQYF. CDR3 nucleotide sequence: TGCAGCGTCCTAGACAGTGAAACCTACGAGCAGTACTTC. The chain has TRBV29-1 and TRBJ2-7, with D maybe TRBD1 (5 bases). The germline V gene encodes CDR1 SQVTM and CDR2 ANQGSEA. This CDR3 has 13 residues. Trimming pared 6 bases from V and 2 bases from J, leaving 14 bases between.

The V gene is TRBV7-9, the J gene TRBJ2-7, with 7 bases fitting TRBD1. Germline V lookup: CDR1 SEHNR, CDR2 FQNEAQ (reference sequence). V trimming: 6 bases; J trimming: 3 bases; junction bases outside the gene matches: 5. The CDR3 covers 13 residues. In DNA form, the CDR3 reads TGTGCCAGCAGTAGGGACAGCAGCTACGAGCAGTACTTC. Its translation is CASSRDSSYEQYF.

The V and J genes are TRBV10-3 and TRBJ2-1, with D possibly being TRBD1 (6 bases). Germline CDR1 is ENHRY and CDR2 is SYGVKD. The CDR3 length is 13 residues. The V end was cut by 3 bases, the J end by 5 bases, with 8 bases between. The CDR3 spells CAISDRTDNEQFF. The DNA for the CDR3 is TGTGCCATCAGTGACCGGACAGACAATGAGCAGTTCTTC.

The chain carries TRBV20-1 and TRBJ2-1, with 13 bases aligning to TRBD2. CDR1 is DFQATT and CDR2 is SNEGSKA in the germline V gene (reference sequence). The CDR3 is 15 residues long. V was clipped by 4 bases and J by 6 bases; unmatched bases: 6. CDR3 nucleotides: TGCAGTGCTAACCCCGGACTAGCGGGGGTCAATGAGCAGTTCTTC. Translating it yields CSANPGLAGVNEQFF.

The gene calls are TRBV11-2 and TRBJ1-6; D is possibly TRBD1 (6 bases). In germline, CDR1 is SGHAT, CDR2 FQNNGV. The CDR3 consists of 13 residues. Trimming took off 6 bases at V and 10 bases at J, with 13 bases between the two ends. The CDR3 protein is CASSYGRGSPLHF. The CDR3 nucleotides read TGTGCCAGCAGTTATGGAAGGGGGTCACCCCTCCACTTT.